These 29 T cell receptor beta chains were sequenced from one sample in a study of siplizumab effects on memory and regulatory T cells. The data were produced by immunoSEQ multiplex PCR, yet TCRdb's version contains in-frame clones alone and is incomplete. The data hold about 100,000 clones, with around 90% observed a single time. Sequenced material: CD4+ T cells sorted from blood. These TCRs come from a human donor in good health.

The V gene is TRBV7-6, the J gene TRBJ2-5; D may be TRBD1 (6 bases). The CDR3 runs to 12 residues. Germline V gives CDR1 SGHVS, CDR2 FNYEAQ. V was cut by 6 bases and J by 5 bases, with 10 bases left in between. The CDR3 loop is CASRGRGETQYF. CDR3 bases: TGTGCCAGCAGGGGTAGGGGGGAGACCCAGTACTTC. Variable domain in full (rest from reference TRBV7-6 and TRBJ2-5): GAGVSQSPRYKVTKRGQDVALRCDPISGHVSLYWYRQALGQGPEFLTYFNYEAQQDKSGLPNDRFSAERPEGSISTLTIQRTEQRDSAMYRCASRGRGETQYFGPGTRLLVL.

V and J are TRBV18 and TRBJ2-4, with D unresolved. The germline CDR1 and CDR2 sequences are KGHSH and LQKENI. This CDR3 is built from 14 residues. Between the trimmed V and J ends, which lost 0 bases and 5 bases, there was a span of 8 bases. The DNA of the CDR3 is TGTGCCAGCTCACCACCGGGCCCTCAAAACATTCAGTACTTC. It translates to CASSPPGPQNIQYF.

The chain carries TRBV11-2 and TRBJ1-6; no firm D call. V lost 2 bases and J 7 bases, leaving 9 bases between the germline ends. The germline V gene has CDR1 SGHAT and CDR2 FQNNGV. This CDR3 has 14 residues. The CDR3 reads CASSLQDRNSPLHF. DNA for the CDR3: TGTGCCAGCAGCTTACAGGACCGAAATTCACCCCTCCACTTT.

The rearrangement uses TRBV7-9 and TRBJ2-3; D uncertain. Germline V gene data show CDR1 as SEHNR and CDR2 as FQNEAQ (reference sequence). The CDR3 has 12 amino acids. V was trimmed by 1 base and J by 4 bases, leaving 3 bases between them. In DNA form, the CDR3 reads TGTGCCAGCAGCTTAGAGTCAGATACGCAGTATTTT. It encodes CASSLESDTQYF.

J is TRBJ2-7 and V is TRBV7-3, with D uncertain. V lost 5 bases and J lost 7, with 9 bases in between. The germline CDR1 and CDR2 sequences are SGHTA and FQGTGA. The CDR3 sequence is 11 residues long. The DNA of the CDR3 is TGTGCCAGCAGCCCTCTACGGGAGCAGTACTTC. Its translation is CASSPLREQYF.

This chain uses TRBV7-8 with TRBJ2-5; the D is unclear. V was clipped by 4 bases and J by 7 bases, with 16 bases between them. Germline V gene lookup returns CDR1 SGHVS and CDR2 FQNEAQ. The CDR3 extends over 14 amino acids. CDR3 coding DNA: TGTGCCAGCAGCTCAAATACTGGGGATGGGACCCAGTACTTC. This encodes CASSSNTGDGTQYF.

Concerning this clone itself: The same CDR3 is also encoded by other DNA sequences in this sample. The chain carries TRBV19 and TRBJ1-2; tentative D call: TRBD1 (6 bases). V lost 4 bases and J 4 bases, leaving 13 bases between the germline ends. The germline V gene encodes CDR1 LNHDA and CDR2 SQIVND (reference sequence). CDR3 length: 14 amino acids. CDR3 bases: TGTGCCAGTAGTAGGCAGGGGAATTCCTATGGCTACACCTTC. It specifies CASSRQGNSYGYTF.

The rearrangement uses TRBV9 and TRBJ1-6; TRBD1 matches 11 bases. V was clipped by 4 bases and J by 10 bases; unmatched bases: 13. CDR1 is SGDLS and CDR2 is YYNGEE in the germline V gene. The CDR3 consists of 17 residues. CDR3 protein: CASSSGEGTGGRSPLHF. DNA of the CDR3: TGTGCCAGCAGCTCCGGGGAAGGGACAGGGGGGCGGTCACCCCTCCACTTT.

This clone was recorded a few times. This chain links TRBV7-3 with TRBJ2-7; 7 bases line up with TRBD1. Trimming cost V 5 bases and J 7 bases; bases outside gene matches: 8. The CDR3 sequence is 13 residues long. Per the germline V gene, CDR1 is SGHTA and CDR2 is FQGTGA. The CDR3 region has the DNA TGTGCCAGCAGCCCCATCGTACAGGGGGAGCAGTACTTC. Amino acid sequence: CASSPIVQGEQYF.

The chain recombines TRBV7-9 with TRBJ2-5, with TRBD1 identical over 7 bases. Germline V gene data show CDR1 as SEHNR and CDR2 as FQNEAQ (reference sequence). V was pared by 2 bases and J by 1 base, with 4 bases of the junction left unmatched. This CDR3 region has 15 residues. CDR3 sequence (DNA): TGTGCCAGCAGCTTACAAGGACAGGCCCAAGAGACCCAGTACTTC. Amino acid sequence: CASSLQGQAQETQYF. The full variable domain, in which reference TRBV7-9 and TRBJ2-5 provide the parts outside the CDR3, is DTGVSQNPRHKITKRGQNVTFRCDPISEHNRLYWYRQTLGQGPEFLTYFQNEAQLEKSRLLSDRFSAERPKGSFSTLEIQRTEQGDSAMYLCASSLQGQAQETQYFGPGTRLLVL.

The rearrangement links TRBV5-1 to TRBJ2-7; D call uncertain. Germline CDR1 is SGHRS and CDR2 is YFSETQ. This CDR3 has 12 amino acids. The CDR3 DNA is TGCGCTCGGCCTCCGGGCCGCTACGAGCAGTACTTC. This encodes CARPPGRYEQYF.

The V gene is TRBV19, the J gene TRBJ1-1; possible D gene TRBD1, 5 bases. Germline V gene lookup returns CDR1 LNHDA and CDR2 SQIVND (reference sequence). The CDR3 loop spans 10 amino acids. With 8 bases removed from V and 8 bases from J, the gap between germline ends came to 9 bases. Written as DNA, the CDR3 is TGTGCCAGTTTATGGACAGAAGCTTTCTTT. Translation: CASLWTEAFF.

The rearrangement uses TRBV7-2 and TRBJ2-3, with D perhaps TRBD1 (5 bases). Trimming removed 8 bases at V and 0 bases at J, with 9 bases between. The CDR3 is 13 residues long. Germline CDR1 reads SGHTA; CDR2 reads FQGNSA. The CDR3 spells CASARGSTDTQYF. The CDR3 nucleotides are TGTGCCAGCGCTAGGGGTAGCACAGATACGCAGTATTTT.

This clone was counted only a few times. The chain combines TRBV28 with TRBJ2-3, with 7 bases aligning to TRBD2. CDR3 length equals 11 residues. Germline CDR1 reads MDHEN; CDR2 reads SYDVKM. V dropped 11 bases and J dropped 1; count of bases not matched to a gene: 0. CDR3 in amino acids: CAGGGTDTQYF. Written as DNA, the CDR3 is TGTGCCGGGGGGGGCACAGATACGCAGTATTTT.

The chain employs TRBV5-1 and TRBJ1-5, with D possibly being TRBD1 (5 bases). The CDR3 has 20 residues. Trimming stripped 0 bases from V and 2 bases from J, with 24 bases between. Germline assignment: CDR1 SGHRS and CDR2 YFSETQ. CDR3 sequence: CASSLVLGSPPGRGNQPQHF. The CDR3 nucleotides are TGCGCCAGCAGCTTGGTCTTGGGTTCCCCCCCGGGGCGGGGCAATCAGCCCCAGCATTTT.

The chain is built from TRBV20-1 and TRBJ2-3, with D unresolved. Between the trimmed V and J ends, which lost 0 bases and 4 bases, there was a span of 2 bases. The length of the CDR3 is 11 residues. CDR1 DFQATT and CDR2 SNEGSKA come from the germline V gene (reference sequence). CDR3 in DNA: TGCAGTGCTAGAGACCCAGATACGCAGTATTTT. It encodes CSARDPDTQYF.

The chain combines TRBV5-6 with TRBJ2-5; no clear D gene. Germline CDR1 reads SGHDT; CDR2 reads YYEEEE. The length of the CDR3 is 12 residues. V was clipped by 4 bases and J by 7 bases, with 11 bases between them. The CDR3 spells CASSVSLRTQYF. CDR3 sequence (DNA): TGTGCCAGCAGCGTAAGCCTTAGGACCCAGTACTTC.

The rearrangement uses TRBV12-5 and TRBJ2-3; D is ambiguous. Germline-derived CDR1 and CDR2 are LGHNT and FRNRAP. V was pared by 0 bases and J by 5 bases, with 3 bases between. This CDR3 is 12 amino acids long. This CDR3 is CASGLVLDTQYF. The CDR3, as DNA: TGTGCTAGTGGTTTGGTGCTAGATACGCAGTATTTT.

The CDR3, as DNA: TGCGCCAGCAGCCCGTTACCAGGCGTCGGACAGGGGGCAAGGTACGATCAGCCCCAGCATTTT. Protein product: CASSPLPGVGQGARYDQPQHF. The rearrangement joins TRBV4-1 to TRBJ1-5; 11 bases fit TRBD1. This CDR3 region has 21 residues. Trimming removed 4 bases from V and 5 bases from J; junction bases left unmatched: 22. Germline values: CDR1 MGHRA, CDR2 YSYEKL.

Here the CDR3 reads CASSLTTAYEQYF. CDR3 nucleotide sequence: TGTGCCAGCAGTCTCACGACCGCCTACGAGCAGTACTTC. V and J are TRBV6-5 and TRBJ2-7; D is unresolved. Per germline, CDR1 MNHEY and CDR2 SVGAGI. The CDR3 covers 13 residues. V was cut by 5 bases and J by 2 bases, with 10 bases left in between.

This clone was detected a few times. The genes are TRBV7-9 and TRBJ1-1; TRBD1 matches at 7 bases. V gave up 5 bases and J gave up 1 base; unmatched junction bases: 7. The CDR3 sequence is 15 residues long. In germline, CDR1 is SEHNR, CDR2 FQNEAQ (reference sequence). CDR3 bases: TGTGCCAGCAGCCCCAGACAGGGAAAGAACACTGAAGCTTTCTTT. Protein: CASSPRQGKNTEAFF. The full variable domain, rest sourced from reference TRBV7-9 and TRBJ1-1, is DTGVSQNPRHKITKRGQNVTFRCDPISEHNRLYWYRQTLGQGPEFLTYFQNEAQLEKSRLLSDRFSAERPKGSFSTLEIQRTEQGDSAMYLCASSPRQGKNTEAFFGQGTRLTVV.

CDR3 DNA sequence: TGCGCCAGCAGCTTGAGTTTTGGGGCGGTCGAGCAGTACTTC. It codes for CASSLSFGAVEQYF. The chain uses TRBV5-1 and TRBJ2-7; a possible D gene is TRBD1 (5 bases). The germline V gene encodes CDR1 SGHRS and CDR2 YFSETQ. Trimming left V 1 base short and J 6 bases short, with 14 bases between. The length of the CDR3 is 14 residues.

The chain joins TRBV5-4 to TRBJ2-5; 13 bases map to TRBD2. This CDR3 region has 16 residues. Losses at the gene ends were 0 bases for V and 4 bases for J; bases not matched to a gene: 3. Per the germline V gene, CDR1 is SGHNT and CDR2 is YYREEE (reference sequence). The DNA of the CDR3 is TGTGCCAGCAGCTTGGGACTAGCGGGGGGTCCAGAGACCCAGTACTTC. Protein product: CASSLGLAGGPETQYF.

The gene calls are TRBV14 and TRBJ1-1; 11 positions match TRBD1. The J segment lost 11 bases and the V segment lost 3 bases, leaving 5 bases of the junction unmatched. The CDR3 totals 13 residues. CDR1 SGHDN and CDR2 FVKESK come from the germline V gene. The CDR3 nucleotides are TGTGCCAGCAGCCAGGCGGGGACAGGGGGGGCTTTCTTT. Protein sequence: CASSQAGTGGAFF.

V is TRBV7-9 and J is TRBJ1-2; TRBD1 matches at 7 bases. Germline assignment: CDR1 SEHNR and CDR2 FQNEAQ (reference sequence). This CDR3 region has 13 residues. V was pared by 2 bases and J by 8 bases, with 5 bases of the junction left unmatched. The CDR3 region is CASSLPTGLGYTF. The CDR3 DNA is TGTGCCAGCAGCTTACCGACAGGGCTCGGCTACACCTTC.

This chain joins TRBV11-2 and TRBJ1-2; TRBD1 agrees at 7 bases. The CDR3 has 15 residues. V was clipped by 1 base and J by 7 bases; unmatched bases: 9. Germline CDR1 SGHAT, CDR2 FQNNGV. Here the CDR3 DNA reads TGTGCCAGCAGCTTAGGATGGGACAGAGGACGTGGCTACACCTTC. It translates to CASSLGWDRGRGYTF.

This chain links TRBV2 with TRBJ1-3; tentatively, D is TRBD1 (5 bases). Germline CDR1 reads SNHLY; CDR2 reads FYNNEI. V lost 6 bases and J lost 0, with 21 bases in between. The CDR3 loop spans 18 amino acids. CDR3 sequence: CASSREVVLRNSGNTIYF. CDR3 nucleotide sequence: TGTGCCAGCAGCAGGGAGGTTGTTCTCCGGAACTCTGGAAACACCATATATTTT.

This chain connects TRBV4-3 to TRBJ1-1; D might be TRBD1 (5 bases). Germline V CDR1 and CDR2: LGHNA, YSLEER. The length of the CDR3 is 14 residues. The V gene lost 0 bases and the J gene lost 5 bases, with 10 bases spanning the gap. CDR3 residues: CASSQDGWGTEAFF. CDR3 sequence (DNA): TGCGCCAGCAGCCAAGATGGGTGGGGGACTGAAGCTTTCTTT.

The chain has TRBV5-6 and TRBJ2-5; 8 positions agree with TRBD2. The trim removed 1 base at V and 4 bases at J, leaving 9 bases unmatched. Germline V gene sequence: CDR1 SGHDT, CDR2 YYEEEE. CDR3 size: 16 residues. CDR3 region: CASSLISGGFRETQYF. The CDR3 DNA follows: TGTGCCAGCAGCTTGATAAGCGGGGGATTTCGAGAGACCCAGTACTTC. Full variable domain (remainder filled in from reference TRBV5-6 and TRBJ2-5): DAGVTQSPTHLIKTRGQQVTLRCSPKSGHDTVSWYQQALGQGPQFIFQYYEEEERQRGNFPDRFSGHQFPNYSSELNVNALLLGDSALYLCASSLISGGFRETQYFGPGTRLLVL.